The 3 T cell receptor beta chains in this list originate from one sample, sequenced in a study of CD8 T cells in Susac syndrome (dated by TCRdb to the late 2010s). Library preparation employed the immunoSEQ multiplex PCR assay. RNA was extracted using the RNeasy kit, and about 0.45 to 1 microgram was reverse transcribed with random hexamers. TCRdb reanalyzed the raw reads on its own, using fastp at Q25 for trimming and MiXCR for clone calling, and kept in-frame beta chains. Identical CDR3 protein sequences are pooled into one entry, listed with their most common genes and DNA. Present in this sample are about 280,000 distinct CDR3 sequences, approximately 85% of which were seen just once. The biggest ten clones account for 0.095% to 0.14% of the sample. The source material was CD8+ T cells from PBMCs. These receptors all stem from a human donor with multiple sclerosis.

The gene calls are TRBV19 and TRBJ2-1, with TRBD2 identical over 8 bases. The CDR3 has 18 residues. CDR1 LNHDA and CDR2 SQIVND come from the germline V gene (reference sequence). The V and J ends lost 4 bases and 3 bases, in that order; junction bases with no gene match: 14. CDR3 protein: CASSSPSGLSLFYNEQFF. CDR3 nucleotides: TGTGCCAGTAGTAGCCCTAGCGGGCTTAGCCTCTTCTACAATGAGCAGTTCTTC.

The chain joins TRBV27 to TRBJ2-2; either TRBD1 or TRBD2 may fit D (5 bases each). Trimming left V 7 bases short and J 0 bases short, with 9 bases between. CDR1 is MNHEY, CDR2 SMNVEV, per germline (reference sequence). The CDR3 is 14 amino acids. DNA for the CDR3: TGTGCCAGCAACCGGGGCTCGAACACCGGGGAGCTGTTTTTT. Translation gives CASNRGSNTGELFF.

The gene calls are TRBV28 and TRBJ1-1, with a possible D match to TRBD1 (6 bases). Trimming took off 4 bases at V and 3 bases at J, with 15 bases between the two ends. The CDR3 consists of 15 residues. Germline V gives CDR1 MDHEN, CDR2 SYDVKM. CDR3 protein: CASSSRTGYYTEAFF. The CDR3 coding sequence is TGTGCCAGCAGTTCCCGCACAGGGTATTACACTGAAGCTTTCTTT.